This T cell receptor beta chain was documented in a study of T cells in Graves' hyperthyroidism and ophthalmopathy. Researchers took RNA transcripts and amplified the TCR beta CDR3 regions from them. First-round RT-PCR of the TCR CDR3 relied on the HTBI primer set. From the multiplex PCR reads, TCRdb called clonotypes with MiXCR, one entry per CDR3 protein. The table shows some 570,000 distinct CDR3 sequences, with 13% to 15% occurring only once. Ten or more counts support this clonotype. Sequencing was performed on blood. The clonotype originates from a young woman with Graves' ophthalmopathy.

CDR3 nucleotide sequence: TGTGCCAGCAGTTTCACGGGACTAGCGGGAGCAGGCTACAATGAGCAGTTCTTC. This sequence encodes CASSFTGLAGAGYNEQFF. V and J are TRBV27 and TRBJ2-1; 14 bases match TRBD2. The CDR3 sequence is 18 residues long. CDR1 is MNHEY, CDR2 SMNVEV, per germline (reference sequence). V shed 3 bases and J 3 bases; nucleotides not matched to a gene: 7.